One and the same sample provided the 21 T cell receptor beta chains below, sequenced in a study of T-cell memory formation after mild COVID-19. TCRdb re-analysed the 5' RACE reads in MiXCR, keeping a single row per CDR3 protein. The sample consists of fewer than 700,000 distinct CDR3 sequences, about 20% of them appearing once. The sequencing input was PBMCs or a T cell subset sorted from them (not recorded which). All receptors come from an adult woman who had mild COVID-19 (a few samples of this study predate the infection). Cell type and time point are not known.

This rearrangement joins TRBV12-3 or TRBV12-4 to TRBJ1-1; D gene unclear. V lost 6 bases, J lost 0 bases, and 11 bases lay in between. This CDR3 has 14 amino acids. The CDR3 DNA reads TGTGCCAGCAGCCTAGACCACATGAACACTGAAGCTTTCTTT. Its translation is CASSLDHMNTEAFF.

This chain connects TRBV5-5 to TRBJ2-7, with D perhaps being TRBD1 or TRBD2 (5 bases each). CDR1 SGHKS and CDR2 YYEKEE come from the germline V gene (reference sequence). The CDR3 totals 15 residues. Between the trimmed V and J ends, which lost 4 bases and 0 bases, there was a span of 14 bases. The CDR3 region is CASSRDLQSSYEQYF. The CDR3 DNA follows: TGTGCCAGCAGCAGGGACCTCCAGAGCTCCTACGAGCAGTACTTC.

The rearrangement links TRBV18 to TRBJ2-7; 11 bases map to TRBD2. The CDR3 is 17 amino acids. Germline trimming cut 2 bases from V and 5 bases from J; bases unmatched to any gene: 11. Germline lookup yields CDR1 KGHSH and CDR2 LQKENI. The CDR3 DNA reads TGTGCCAGCTCACCAAAGGTAGGGACTAGCGGTGTCAACGAGCAGTACTTC. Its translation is CASSPKVGTSGVNEQYF.

The DNA of the CDR3 is TGTGCCATCACAGGGGAGGGCCACAATGAGCAGTTCTTC. Protein product: CAITGEGHNEQFF. The chain couples TRBV10-3 to TRBJ2-1, with D perhaps TRBD2 (7 bases). V was clipped by 7 bases and J by 5 bases, with 12 bases between them. The CDR3 is 13 amino acids. The germline V gene has CDR1 ENHRY and CDR2 SYGVKD.

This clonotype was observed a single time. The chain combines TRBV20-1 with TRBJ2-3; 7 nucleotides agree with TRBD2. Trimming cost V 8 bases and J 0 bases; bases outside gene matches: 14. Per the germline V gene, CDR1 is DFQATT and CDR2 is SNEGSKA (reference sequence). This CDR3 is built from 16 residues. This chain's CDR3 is CSYQRRTSESTDTQYF. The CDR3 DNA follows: TGCAGTTACCAAAGGCGTACTAGCGAGAGCACAGATACGCAGTATTTT.

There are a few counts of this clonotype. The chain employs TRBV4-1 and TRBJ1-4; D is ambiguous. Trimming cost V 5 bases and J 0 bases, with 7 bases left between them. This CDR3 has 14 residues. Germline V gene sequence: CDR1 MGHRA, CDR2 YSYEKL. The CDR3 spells CASSNPATNEKLFF. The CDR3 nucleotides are TGCGCCAGCAGCAATCCGGCAACTAATGAAAAACTGTTTTTT.

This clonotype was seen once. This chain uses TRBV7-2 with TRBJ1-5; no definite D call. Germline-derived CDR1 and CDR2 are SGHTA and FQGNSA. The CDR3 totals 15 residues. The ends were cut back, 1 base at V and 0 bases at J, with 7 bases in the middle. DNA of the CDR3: TGTGCCAGCAGCTTAGAAGCCCTTAGCAATCAGCCCCAGCATTTT. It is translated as CASSLEALSNQPQHF. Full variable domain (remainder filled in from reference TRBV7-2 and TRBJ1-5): GAGVSQSPSNKVTEKGKDVELRCDPISGHTALYWYRQSLGQGLEFLIYFQGNSAPDKSGLPSDRFSAERTGGSVSTLTIQRTQQEDSAVYLCASSLEALSNQPQHFGDGTRLSIL.

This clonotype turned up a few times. The CDR3: CATSDLQRGHSNTGELFF. Here the CDR3 DNA reads TGTGCCACCAGTGATTTGCAAAGGGGACACTCGAACACCGGGGAGCTGTTTTTT. The gene calls are TRBV24-1 and TRBJ2-2, with D tentatively TRBD1 (6 bases). CDR3 length equals 18 residues. From germline, CDR1 is KGHDR and CDR2 SFDVKD. The V gene lost 0 bases and the J gene lost 0 bases, with 13 bases spanning the gap.

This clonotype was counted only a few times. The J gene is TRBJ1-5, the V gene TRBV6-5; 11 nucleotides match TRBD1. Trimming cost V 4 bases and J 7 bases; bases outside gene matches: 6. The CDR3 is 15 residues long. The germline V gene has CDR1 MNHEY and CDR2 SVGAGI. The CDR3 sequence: CASSLGQGGTQPQHF. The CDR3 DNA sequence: TGTGCCAGCAGTTTGGGACAGGGGGGCACGCAGCCCCAGCATTTT.

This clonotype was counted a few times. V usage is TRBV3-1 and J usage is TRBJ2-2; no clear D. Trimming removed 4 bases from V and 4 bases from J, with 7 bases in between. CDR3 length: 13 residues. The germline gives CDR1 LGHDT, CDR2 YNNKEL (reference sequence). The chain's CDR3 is CASSRQATGELFF. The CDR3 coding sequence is TGTGCCAGCAGCCGGCAGGCCACCGGGGAGCTGTTTTTT.

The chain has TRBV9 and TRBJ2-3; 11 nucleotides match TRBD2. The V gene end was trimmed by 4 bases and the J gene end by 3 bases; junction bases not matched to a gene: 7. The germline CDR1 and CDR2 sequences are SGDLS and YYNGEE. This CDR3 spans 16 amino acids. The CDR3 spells CASSPTSGGFTDTQYF. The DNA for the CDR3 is TGTGCCAGCAGCCCTACTAGCGGGGGATTTACAGATACGCAGTATTTT.

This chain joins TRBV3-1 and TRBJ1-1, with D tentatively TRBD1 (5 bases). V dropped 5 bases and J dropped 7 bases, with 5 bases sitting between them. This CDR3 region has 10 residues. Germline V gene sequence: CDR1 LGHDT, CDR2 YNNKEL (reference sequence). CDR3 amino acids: CASSGGEAFF. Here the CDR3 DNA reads TGTGCCAGCAGCGGGGGTGAAGCTTTCTTT.

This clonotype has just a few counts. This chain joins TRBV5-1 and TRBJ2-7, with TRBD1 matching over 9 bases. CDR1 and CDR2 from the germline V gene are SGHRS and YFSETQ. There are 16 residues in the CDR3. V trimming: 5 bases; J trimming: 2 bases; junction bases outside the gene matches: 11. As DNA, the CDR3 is TGCGCCAGCAGTCCGACAGGGGGTGTACGAACCTACGAGCAGTACTTC. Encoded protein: CASSPTGGVRTYEQYF.

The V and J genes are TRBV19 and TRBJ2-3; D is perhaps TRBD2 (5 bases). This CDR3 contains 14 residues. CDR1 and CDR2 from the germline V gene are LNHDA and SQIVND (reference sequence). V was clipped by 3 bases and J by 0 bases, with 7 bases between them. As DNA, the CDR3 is TGTGCCAGTAGTATTCAGCGGAGCACAGATACGCAGTATTTT. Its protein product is CASSIQRSTDTQYF.

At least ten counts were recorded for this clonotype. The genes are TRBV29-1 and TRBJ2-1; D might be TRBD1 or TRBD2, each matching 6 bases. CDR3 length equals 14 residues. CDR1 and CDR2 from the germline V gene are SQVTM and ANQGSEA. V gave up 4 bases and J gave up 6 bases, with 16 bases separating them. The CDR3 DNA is TGCAGCGTTGCTTGGGGGGCAGGAACCAATGAGCAGTTCTTC. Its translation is CSVAWGAGTNEQFF.

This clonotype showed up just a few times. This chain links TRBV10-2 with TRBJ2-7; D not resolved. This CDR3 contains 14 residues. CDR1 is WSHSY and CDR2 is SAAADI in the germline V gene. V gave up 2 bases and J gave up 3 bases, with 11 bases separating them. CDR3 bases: TGCGCCAGCAGTGAGGGGAACTATTACTACGAGCAGTACTTC. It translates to CASSEGNYYYEQYF.

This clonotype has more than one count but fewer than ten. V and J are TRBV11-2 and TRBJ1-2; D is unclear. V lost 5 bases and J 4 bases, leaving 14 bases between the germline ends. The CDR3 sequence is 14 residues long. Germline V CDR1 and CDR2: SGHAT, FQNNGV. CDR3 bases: TGTGCCAGCAGCCCCCGCTTAGTTGGCTATGGCTACACCTTC. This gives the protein CASSPRLVGYGYTF.

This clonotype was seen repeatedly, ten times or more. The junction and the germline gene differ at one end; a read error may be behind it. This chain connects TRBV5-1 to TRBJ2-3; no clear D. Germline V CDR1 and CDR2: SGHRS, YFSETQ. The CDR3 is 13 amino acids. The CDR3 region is CASSLDGTDTQYF. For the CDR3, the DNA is TGTGCCAGCAGTTTGGACGGCACAGATACGCAGTATTTT.

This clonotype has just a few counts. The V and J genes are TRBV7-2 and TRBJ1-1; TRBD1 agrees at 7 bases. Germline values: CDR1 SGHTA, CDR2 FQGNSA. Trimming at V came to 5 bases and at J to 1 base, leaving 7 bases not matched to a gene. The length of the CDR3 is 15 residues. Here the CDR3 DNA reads TGTGCCAGCAGCATCAGGACAGGAACGAACACTGAAGCTTTCTTT. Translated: CASSIRTGTNTEAFF.

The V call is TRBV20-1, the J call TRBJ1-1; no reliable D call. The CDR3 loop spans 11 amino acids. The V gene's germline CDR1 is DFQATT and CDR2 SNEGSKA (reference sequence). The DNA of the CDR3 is TGCAAAATCAAGGGGAACACTGAAGCTTTCTTT. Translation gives CKIKGNTEAFF.

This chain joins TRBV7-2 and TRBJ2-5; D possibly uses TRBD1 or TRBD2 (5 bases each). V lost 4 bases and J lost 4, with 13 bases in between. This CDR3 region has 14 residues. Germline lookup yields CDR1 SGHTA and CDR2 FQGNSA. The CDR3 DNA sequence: TGTGCCAGCAGCTCAACTACAGGAGGAGAGACCCAGTACTTC. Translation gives CASSSTTGGETQYF.